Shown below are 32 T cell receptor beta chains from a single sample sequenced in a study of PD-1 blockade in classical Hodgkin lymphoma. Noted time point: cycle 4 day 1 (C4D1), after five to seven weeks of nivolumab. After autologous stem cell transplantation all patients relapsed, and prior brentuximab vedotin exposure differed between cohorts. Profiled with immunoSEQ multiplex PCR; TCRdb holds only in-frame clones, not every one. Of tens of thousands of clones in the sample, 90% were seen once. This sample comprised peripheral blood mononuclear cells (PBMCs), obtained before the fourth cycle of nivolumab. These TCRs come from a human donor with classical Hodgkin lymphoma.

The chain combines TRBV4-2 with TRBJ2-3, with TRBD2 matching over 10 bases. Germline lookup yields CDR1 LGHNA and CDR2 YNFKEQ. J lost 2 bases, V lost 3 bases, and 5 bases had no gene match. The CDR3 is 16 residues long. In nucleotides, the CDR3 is TGTGCCAGCAGCCAGGGACTAGCGAGACCCACAGATACGCAGTATTTT. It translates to CASSQGLARPTDTQYF.

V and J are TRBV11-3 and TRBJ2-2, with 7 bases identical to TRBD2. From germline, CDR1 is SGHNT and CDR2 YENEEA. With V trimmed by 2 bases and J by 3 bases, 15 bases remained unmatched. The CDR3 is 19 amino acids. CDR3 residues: CASSLQGWFPRGDTGELFF. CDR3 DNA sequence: TGTGCCAGCAGCTTACAGGGTTGGTTCCCCCGGGGGGACACCGGGGAGCTGTTTTTT.

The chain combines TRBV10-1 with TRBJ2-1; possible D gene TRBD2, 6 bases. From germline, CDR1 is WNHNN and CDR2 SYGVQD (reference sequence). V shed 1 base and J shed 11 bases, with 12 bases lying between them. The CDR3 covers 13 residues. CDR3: CASSEYRGSKQFF. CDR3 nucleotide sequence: TGCGCCAGCAGTGAGTATCGGGGGTCCAAGCAGTTCTTC.

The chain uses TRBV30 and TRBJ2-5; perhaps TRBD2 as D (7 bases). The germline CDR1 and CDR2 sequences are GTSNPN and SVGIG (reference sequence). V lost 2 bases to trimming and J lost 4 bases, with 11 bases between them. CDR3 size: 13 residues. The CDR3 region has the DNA TGTGCCTGGAGTTCCGGGGGGCGAGAGACCCAGTACTTC. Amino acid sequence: CAWSSGGRETQYF. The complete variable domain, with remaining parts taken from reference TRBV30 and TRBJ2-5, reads SQTIHQWPATLVQPVGSPLSLECTVEGTSNPNLYWYRQAAGRGLQLLFYSVGIGQISSEVPQNLSASRPQDRQFILSSKKLLLSDSGFYLCAWSSGGRETQYFGPGTRLLVL.

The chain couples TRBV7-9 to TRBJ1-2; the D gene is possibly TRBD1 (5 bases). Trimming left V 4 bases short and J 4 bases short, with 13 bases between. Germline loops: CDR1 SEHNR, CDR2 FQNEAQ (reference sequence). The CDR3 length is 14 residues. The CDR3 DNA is TGTGCCAGCAGCTCCTCCGGGACCGGCTATGGCTACACCTTC. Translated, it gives CASSSSGTGYGYTF.

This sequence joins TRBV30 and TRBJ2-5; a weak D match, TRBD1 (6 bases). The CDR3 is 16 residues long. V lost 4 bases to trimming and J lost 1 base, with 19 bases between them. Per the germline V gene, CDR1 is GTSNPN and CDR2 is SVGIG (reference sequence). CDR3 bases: TGTGCCTGGACCTCGGACAGCACCGGCCCCCAAGAGACCCAGTACTTC. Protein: CAWTSDSTGPQETQYF.

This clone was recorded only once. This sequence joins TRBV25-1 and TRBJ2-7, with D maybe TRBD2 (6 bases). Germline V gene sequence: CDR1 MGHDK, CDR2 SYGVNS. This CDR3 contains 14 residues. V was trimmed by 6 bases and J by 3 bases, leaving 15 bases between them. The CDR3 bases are TGTGCCAGCAGCGCTCCCCTGGACTACTACGAGCAGTACTTC. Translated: CASSAPLDYYEQYF.

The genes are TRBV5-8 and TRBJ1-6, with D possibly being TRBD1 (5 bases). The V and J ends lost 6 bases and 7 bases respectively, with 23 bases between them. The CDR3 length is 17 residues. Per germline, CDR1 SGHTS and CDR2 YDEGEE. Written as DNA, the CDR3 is TGTGCCAGCACGCTTCGGAGGGGACTAAGGACGAATTCACCCCTCCACTTT. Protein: CASTLRRGLRTNSPLHF.

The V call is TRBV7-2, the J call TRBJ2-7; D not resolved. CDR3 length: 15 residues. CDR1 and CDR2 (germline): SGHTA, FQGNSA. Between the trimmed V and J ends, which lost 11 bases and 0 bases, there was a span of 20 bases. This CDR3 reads CASAPDTLASYEQYF. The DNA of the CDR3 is TGTGCCTCCGCACCCGACACCTTAGCCTCCTACGAGCAGTACTTC.

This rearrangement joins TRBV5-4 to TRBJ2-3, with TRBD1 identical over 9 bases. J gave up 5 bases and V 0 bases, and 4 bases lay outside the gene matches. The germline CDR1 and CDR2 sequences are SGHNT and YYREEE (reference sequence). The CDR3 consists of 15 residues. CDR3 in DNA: TGTGCCAGCAGCTTGGTGGGACAGGGTGAAGATACGCAGTATTTT. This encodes CASSLVGQGEDTQYF.

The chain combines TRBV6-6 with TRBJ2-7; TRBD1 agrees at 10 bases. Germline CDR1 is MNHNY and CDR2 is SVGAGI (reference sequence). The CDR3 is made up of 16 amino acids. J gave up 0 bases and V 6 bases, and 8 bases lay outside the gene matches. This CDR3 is CASRQTGQGGSYEQYF. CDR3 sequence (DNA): TGTGCCAGCAGACAGACCGGACAGGGGGGCTCCTACGAGCAGTACTTC.

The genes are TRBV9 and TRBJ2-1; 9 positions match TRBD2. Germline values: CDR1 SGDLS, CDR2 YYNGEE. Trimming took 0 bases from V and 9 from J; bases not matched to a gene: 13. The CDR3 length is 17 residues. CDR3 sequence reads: CASSVAFGGGAVGEQFF. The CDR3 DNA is TGTGCCAGCAGCGTAGCCTTTGGCGGGGGGGCTGTTGGTGAGCAGTTCTTC.

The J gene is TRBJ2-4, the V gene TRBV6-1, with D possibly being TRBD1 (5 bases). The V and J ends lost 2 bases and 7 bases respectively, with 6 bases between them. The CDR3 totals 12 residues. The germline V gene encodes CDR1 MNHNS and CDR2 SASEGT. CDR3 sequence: CASSENRNIQYF. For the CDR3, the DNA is TGTGCCAGCAGTGAAAACAGGAACATTCAGTACTTC.

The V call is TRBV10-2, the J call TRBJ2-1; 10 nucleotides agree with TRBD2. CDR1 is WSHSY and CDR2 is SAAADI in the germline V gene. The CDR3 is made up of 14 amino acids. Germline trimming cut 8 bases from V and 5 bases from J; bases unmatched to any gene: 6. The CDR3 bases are TGCGCCAGCCGGGGACTAGCGAGTAACAATGAGCAGTTCTTC. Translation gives CASRGLASNNEQFF.

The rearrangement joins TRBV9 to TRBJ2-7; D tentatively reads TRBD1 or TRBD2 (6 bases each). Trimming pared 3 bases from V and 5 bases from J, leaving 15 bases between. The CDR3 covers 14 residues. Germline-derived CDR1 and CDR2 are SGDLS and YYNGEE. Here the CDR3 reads CASSAAGGWNEQYF. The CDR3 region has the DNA TGTGCCAGCAGCGCCGCCGGGGGCTGGAACGAGCAGTACTTC. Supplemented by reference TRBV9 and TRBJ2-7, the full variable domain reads DSGVTQTPKHLITATGQRVTLRCSPRSGDLSVYWYQQSLDQGLQFLIQYYNGEERAKGNILERFSAQQFPDLHSELNLSSLELGDSALYFCASSAAGGWNEQYFGPGTRLTVT.

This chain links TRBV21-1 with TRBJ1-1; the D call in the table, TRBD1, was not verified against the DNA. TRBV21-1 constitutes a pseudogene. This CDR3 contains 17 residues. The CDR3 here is CASSKVRTAPRNTEAFF. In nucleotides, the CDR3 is TGTGCCAGCAGCAAAGTTAGGACAGCACCCCGGAACACTGAAGCTTTCTTT.

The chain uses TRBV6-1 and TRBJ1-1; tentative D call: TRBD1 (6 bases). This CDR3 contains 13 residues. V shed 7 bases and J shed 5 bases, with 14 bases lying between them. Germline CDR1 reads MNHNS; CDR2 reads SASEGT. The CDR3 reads CASTPGGNTEAFF. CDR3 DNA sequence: TGTGCCAGCACCCCTGGGGGCAATACTGAAGCTTTCTTT.

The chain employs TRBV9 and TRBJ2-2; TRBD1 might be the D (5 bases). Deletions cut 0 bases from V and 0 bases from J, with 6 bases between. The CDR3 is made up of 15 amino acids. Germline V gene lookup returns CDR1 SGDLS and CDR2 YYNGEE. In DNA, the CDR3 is TGTGCCAGCAGCGTAGGGACAACGAACACCGGGGAGCTGTTTTTT. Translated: CASSVGTTNTGELFF.

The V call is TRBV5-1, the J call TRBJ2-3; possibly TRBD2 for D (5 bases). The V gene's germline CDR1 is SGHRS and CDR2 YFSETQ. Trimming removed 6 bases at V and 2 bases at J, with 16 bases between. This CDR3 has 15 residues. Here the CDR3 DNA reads TGCGCCAGCATATTCGGAGCGGACTCCACAGATACGCAGTATTTT. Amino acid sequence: CASIFGADSTDTQYF.

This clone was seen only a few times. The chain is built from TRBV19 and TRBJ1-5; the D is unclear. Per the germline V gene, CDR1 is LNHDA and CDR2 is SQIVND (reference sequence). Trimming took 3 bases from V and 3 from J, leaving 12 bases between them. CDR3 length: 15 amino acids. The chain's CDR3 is CASSISPYDNQPQHF. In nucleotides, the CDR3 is TGTGCCAGTAGTATTAGCCCTTACGACAATCAGCCCCAGCATTTT.

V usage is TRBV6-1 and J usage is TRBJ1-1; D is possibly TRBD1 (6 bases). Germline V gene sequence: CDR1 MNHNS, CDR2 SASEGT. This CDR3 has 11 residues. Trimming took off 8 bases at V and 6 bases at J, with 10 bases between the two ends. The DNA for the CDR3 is TGTGCCAGCTTACAGGGCCCTGAAGCTTTCTTT. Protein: CASLQGPEAFF.

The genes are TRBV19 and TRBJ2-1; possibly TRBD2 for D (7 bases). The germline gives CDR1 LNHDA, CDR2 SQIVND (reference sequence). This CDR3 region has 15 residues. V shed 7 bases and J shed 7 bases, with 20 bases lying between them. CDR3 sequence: CASTSMRGGANEQFF. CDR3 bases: TGTGCCAGTACTTCCATGAGGGGGGGGGCGAATGAGCAGTTCTTC.

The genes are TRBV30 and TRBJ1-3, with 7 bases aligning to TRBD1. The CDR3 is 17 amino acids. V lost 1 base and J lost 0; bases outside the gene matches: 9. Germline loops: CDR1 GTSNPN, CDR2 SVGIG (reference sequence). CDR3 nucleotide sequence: TGTGCCTGGAGTGCCCAGAACAGGGGTTTCTCTGGAAACACCATATATTTT. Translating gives CAWSAQNRGFSGNTIYF. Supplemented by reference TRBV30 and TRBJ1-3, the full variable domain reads SQTIHQWPATLVQPVGSPLSLECTVEGTSNPNLYWYRQAAGRGLQLLFYSVGIGQISSEVPQNLSASRPQDRQFILSSKKLLLSDSGFYLCAWSAQNRGFSGNTIYFGEGSWLTVV.

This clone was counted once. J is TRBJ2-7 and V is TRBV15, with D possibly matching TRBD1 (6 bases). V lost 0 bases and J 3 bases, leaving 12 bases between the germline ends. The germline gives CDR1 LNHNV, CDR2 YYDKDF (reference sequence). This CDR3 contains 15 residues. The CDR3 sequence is CATSRDTRGVYEQYF. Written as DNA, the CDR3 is TGTGCCACCAGCAGAGATACCAGGGGCGTCTACGAGCAGTACTTC.

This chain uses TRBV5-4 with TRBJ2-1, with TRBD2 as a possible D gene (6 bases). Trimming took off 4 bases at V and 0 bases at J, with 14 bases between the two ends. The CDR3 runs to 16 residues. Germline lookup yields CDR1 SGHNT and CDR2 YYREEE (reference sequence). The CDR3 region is CASSLGLTSSYNEQFF. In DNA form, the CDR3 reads TGTGCCAGCAGCCTGGGACTCACGAGCTCCTACAATGAGCAGTTCTTC.

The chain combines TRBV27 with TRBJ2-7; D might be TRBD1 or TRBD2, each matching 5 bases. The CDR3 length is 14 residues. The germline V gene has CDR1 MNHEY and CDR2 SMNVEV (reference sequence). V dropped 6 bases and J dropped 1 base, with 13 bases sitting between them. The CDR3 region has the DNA TGTGCCAGCAGCCAGGACATAGCGTCCTACGAGCAGTACTTC. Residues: CASSQDIASYEQYF.

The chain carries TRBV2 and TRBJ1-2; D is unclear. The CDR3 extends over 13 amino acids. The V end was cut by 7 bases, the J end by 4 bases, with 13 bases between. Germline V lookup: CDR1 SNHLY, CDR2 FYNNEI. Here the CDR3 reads CASMPVIRYGYTF. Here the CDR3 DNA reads TGTGCCAGCATGCCGGTGATCCGCTATGGCTACACCTTC. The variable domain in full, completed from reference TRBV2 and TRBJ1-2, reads EPEVTQTPSHQVTQMGQEVILRCVPISNHLYFYWYRQILGQKVEFLVSFYNNEISEKSEIFDDQFSVERPDGSNFTLKIRSTKLEDSAMYFCASMPVIRYGYTFGSGTRLTVV.

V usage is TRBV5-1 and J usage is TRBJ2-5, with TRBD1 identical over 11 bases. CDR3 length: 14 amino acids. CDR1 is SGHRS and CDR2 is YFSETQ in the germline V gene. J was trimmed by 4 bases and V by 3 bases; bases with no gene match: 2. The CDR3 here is CASSWGTGGETQYF. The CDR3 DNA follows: TGCGCCAGCAGCTGGGGGACAGGGGGAGAGACCCAGTACTTC.

Written as DNA, the CDR3 is TGTGCCAGCAGTGCCGGGACAGGACGCACCGGGGAGCTGTTTTTT. Translated: CASSAGTGRTGELFF. This rearrangement joins TRBV2 to TRBJ2-2, with TRBD1 matching 8 bases. Trimming cost V 4 bases and J 4 bases; bases outside gene matches: 5. This CDR3 has 15 residues. Germline values: CDR1 SNHLY, CDR2 FYNNEI.

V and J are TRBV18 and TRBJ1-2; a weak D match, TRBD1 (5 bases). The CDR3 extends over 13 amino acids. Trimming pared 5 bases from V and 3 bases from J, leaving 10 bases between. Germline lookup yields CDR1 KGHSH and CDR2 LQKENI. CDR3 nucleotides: TGTGCCAGCTCAGAGAGCAGGGACTATGGCTACACCTTC. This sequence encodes CASSESRDYGYTF. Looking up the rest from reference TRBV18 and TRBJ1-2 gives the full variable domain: NAGVMQNPRHLVRRRGQEARLRCSPMKGHSHVYWYRQLPEEGLKFMVYLQKENIIDESGMPKERFSAEFPKEGPSILRIQQVVRGDSAAYFCASSESRDYGYTFGSGTRLTVV.

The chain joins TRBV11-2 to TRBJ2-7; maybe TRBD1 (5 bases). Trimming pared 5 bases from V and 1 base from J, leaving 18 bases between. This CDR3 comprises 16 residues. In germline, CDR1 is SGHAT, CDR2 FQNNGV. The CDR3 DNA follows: TGTGCCAGCAGCCTACCGACAGCTAAACTTTCCTACGAGCAGTACTTC. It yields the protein CASSLPTAKLSYEQYF.

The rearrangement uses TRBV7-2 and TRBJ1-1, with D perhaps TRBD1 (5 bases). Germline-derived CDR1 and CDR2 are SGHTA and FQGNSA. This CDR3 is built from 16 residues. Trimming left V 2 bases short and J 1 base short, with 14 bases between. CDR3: CASSLKHLGTNTEAFF. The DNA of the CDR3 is TGTGCCAGCAGCTTAAAACATCTCGGGACGAACACTGAAGCTTTCTTT.